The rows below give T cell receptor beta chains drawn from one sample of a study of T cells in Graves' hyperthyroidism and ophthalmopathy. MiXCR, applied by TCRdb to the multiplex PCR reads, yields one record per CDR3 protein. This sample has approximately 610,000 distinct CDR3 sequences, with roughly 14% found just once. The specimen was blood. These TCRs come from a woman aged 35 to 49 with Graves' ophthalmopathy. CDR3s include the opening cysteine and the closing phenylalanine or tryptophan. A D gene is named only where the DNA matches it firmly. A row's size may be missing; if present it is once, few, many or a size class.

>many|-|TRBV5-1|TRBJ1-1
TGCGCCAGCAGCTTGGCCGGGACGATGGGCACTGAAGCTTTCTTT
CASSLAGTMGTEAFF
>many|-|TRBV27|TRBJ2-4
TGTGCCAGCAGTTTAGGTCCGACGACCGCAAACATTCAGTACTTC
CASSLGPTTANIQYF
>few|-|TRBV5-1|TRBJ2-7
TGCGCCAGCAGCTTGGAACAGGATTACACGTGGTACGAGCAGTACTTC
CASSLEQDYTWYEQYF
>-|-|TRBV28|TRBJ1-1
TGTGCCAGCGGCGTTGGCGGCACTGAAGCTTTCTTT
CASGVGGTEAFF
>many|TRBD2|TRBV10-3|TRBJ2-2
TGTGCCATCAGCATAGCGGGACACGGGGAGCTGTTTTTT
CAISIAGHGELFF
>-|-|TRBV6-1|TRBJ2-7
TGTGCCAGCAGCGACTTAGGGGACAACCACTACGAGCAGTACTTC
CASSDLGDNHYEQYF
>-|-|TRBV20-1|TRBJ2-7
TGCAGTGCTAGACTCCGGGGTAGGAGCTCCTACGAGCAGTACTTC
CSARLRGRSSYEQYF
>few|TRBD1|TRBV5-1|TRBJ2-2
TGCGCCAGCAGTGACCCGGGACAGGGCTACACCGGGGAGCTGTTTTTT
CASSDPGQGYTGELFF
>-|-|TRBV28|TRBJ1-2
TGTGCCAGCCAACAGGGTTCCTATGGCTACACCTTC
CASQQGSYGYTF
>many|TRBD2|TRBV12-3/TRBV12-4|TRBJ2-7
TGTGCCAGCAGCCTCGGACTAGAGAGGCAGTACTTC
CASSLGLERQYF
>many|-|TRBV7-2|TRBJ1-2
TGTGCCAGCAGAACAGGACTTAACTATGGCTACACCTTC
CASRTGLNYGYTF
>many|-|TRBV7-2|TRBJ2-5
TGTGCCAGCAGCTTAGATCCAGGGGATGTGACCCAGTACTTC
CASSLDPGDVTQYF
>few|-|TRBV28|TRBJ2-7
TGTGCCACAAGTGGGGCCCGCGAGCAGTACTTC
CATSGAREQYF
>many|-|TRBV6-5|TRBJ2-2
TGTGCCAGCAGTTACTACGGGGGAGGGGGCACCGGGGAGCTGTTTTTT
CASSYYGGGGTGELFF
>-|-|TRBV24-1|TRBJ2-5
TGTGCCACCAGTGATTTCCGGAGTTGGGAGACCCAGTACTTC
CATSDFRSWETQYF
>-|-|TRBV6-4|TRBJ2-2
TGTGCCAGCAGTGCTAGGGTCGACACCGGGGAGCTGTTTTTT
CASSARVDTGELFF
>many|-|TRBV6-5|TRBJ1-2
TGTGCCAGCAGTTACGACAGCAACTTTAACTATGGCTACACCTTC
CASSYDSNFNYGYTF